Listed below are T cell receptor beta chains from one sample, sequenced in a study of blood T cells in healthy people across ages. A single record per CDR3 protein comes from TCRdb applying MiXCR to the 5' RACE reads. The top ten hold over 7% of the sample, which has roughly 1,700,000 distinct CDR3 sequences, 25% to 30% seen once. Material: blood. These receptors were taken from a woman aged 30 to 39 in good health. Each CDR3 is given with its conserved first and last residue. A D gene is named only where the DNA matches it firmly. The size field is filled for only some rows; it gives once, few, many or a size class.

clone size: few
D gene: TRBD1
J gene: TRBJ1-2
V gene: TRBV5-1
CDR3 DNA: TGCGCCAGCAGCTTGGATGGACAGGGGCCCAGCTATGGCTACACCTTC
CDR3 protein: CASSLDGQGPSYGYTF

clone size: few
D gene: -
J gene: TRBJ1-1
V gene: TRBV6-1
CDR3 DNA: TGTGCCAGCAGTGAATCTGGACAGAGCACTGAAGCTTTCTTT
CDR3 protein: CASSESGQSTEAFF

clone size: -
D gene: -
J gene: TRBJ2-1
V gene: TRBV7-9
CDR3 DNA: TGTGCCAGCAGCTTATTTGGCTCCCACAATGAGCAGTTCTTC
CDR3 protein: CASSLFGSHNEQFF

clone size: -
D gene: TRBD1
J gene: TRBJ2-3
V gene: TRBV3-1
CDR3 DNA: TGTGTCAGCAGACTTCGACAGGGGACAGATACGCAGTATTTT
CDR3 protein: CVSRLRQGTDTQYF

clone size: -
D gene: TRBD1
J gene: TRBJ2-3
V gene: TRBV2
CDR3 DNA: TGTGCCAGCAGTAAGGACAGGGGGCTTGCAGATACGCAGTATTTT
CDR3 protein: CASSKDRGLADTQYF

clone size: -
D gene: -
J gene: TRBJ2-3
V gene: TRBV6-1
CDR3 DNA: TGTGCCAGCAGTGCCCGACAGAGCTCCCGCACAGATACGCGGTATTTT
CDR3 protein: CASSARQSSRTDTRYF

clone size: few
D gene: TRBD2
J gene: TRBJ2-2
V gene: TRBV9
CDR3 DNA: TGTGCCAGCAGCGTAGCACCAAGCGGGAGAGCCGGGGAGCTGTTTTTT
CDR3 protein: CASSVAPSGRAGELFF

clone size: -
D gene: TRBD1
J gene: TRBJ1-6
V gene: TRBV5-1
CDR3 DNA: TGCGCCAGCAGCTACGGACAGGGGGACTCCTATAATTCACCCCTCCACTTT
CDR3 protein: CASSYGQGDSYNSPLHF

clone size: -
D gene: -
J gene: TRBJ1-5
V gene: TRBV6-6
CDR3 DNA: TGTGCCAGCAGTTACTCCTTGGCCCTGGGGGATCAGCCCCAGCATTTT
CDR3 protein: CASSYSLALGDQPQHF

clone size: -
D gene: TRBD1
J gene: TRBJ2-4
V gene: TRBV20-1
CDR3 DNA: TGCAGTACTAGAGAGTGGGACAGGGGGACTAAGGGGCAGTACTTC
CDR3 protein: CSTREWDRGTKGQYF

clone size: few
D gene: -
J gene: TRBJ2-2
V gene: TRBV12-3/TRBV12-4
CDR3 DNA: TGTGCCAGCAGTAGACAGGCTTCGAACACCGGGGAGCTGTTTTTT
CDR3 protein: CASSRQASNTGELFF

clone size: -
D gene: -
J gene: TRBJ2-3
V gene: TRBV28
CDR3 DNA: TGTGCCAGCAGCTCCCCCGGGACCCGGCGGGATACGCAGTATTTT
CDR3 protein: CASSSPGTRRDTQYF

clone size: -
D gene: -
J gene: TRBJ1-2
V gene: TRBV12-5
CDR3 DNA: TGTGCTAGTGGTCCCGAGGGTATGGATGGCTACACCTTC
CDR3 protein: CASGPEGMDGYTF

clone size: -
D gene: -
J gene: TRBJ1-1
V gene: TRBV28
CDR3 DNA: TGTGCCAGGAGGACACCAAATAACACTGAAGCTTTCTTT
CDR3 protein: CARRTPNNTEAFF

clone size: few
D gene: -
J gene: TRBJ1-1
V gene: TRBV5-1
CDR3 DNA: TGCGCCAGCAGCCCCATGGTAGGCGGGTCTGGCACTGAAGCTTTCTTT
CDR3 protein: CASSPMVGGSGTEAFF

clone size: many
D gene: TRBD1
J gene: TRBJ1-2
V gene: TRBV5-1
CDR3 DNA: TGCGCCAGCAGGATGAGCGGAAGGGGGCTCTATGGCTACACCTTC
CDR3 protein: CASRMSGRGLYGYTF

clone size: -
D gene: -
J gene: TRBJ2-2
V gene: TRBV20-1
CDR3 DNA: TGCAGTGCTAGAGTTGTAATCACCGGGGAGCTGTTTTTT
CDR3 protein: CSARVVITGELFF

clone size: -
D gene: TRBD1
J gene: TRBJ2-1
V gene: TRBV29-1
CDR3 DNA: TGCAGCGCCCGTGGCGGGACAGGGGGAGGTGAGCAGTTCTTC
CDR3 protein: CSARGGTGGGEQFF